Described below is a single TCR beta chain sequence and its context. Its antigen is not identified. Using immunoSEQ multiplex PCR, the repertoire was profiled, and TCRdb retains in-frame clones only, with some absent. The sample lists 100,000 to 150,000 clones, around 86% occurring once. CDR1 and CDR2 from the germline V gene are ENHRY and SYGVKD. Trimming removed 3 bases at V and 8 bases at J, with 16 bases between. This CDR3 has 15 amino acids. This record belongs to a study of T cell responses to AZD1222 COVID-19 vaccine. General study findings and limits: Most donors were white British and more were female, and clonal diversity was possibly underestimated. Spike-specific TCR breadth and depth rose after two AZD1222 doses. As reported, nearly half of all spike-specific TCRs target variant regions that are unmutated.

The V call is TRBV10-3, the J call TRBJ1-4; D unresolved. The sequence came from an adult in good health. Source: peripheral blood, taken on day 0 of AZD1222 vaccination. The CDR3 region has the DNA TGTGCCATCAGTGATTCGTCACACCTCAGGGAAAAACTGTTTTTT. Translation gives CAISDSSHLREKLFF.